This TCR beta chain derives from a study of T cells after yellow fever vaccination. Whole-study findings and limits: Post-booster repertoires contained most primary-vaccination clones again (roughly 96% CD4, approximately 88% CD8). Clonotypes shared by both compartments, CD4 and CD8, made up a small share.

A process of 5'RACE template switching, which added a universal primer site and UMIs, was used to make TCR cDNA. MiXCR, applied by TCRdb to the 5' RACE reads, yields one record per CDR3 protein. The sample shows 250,000 or so distinct CDR3 sequences, less than 8.5% of them seen only once. This clonotype was seen many times. Its antigen remains unidentified. The sample in question was CD4+ T cells sorted from PBMCs, obtained 15 days after the yellow fever booster vaccination. This clonotype was obtained from a man aged 30 to 39 who received the YFV17D yellow fever vaccine.

This chain's CDR3 is CASSLQVKGGKTQYF. Written as DNA, the CDR3 is TGCGCCAGCAGCCTCCAGGTGAAGGGTGGAAAGACCCAGTACTTC. The chain recombines TRBV4-3 with TRBJ2-5; D remains unclear. Germline CDR1 is LGHNA and CDR2 is YSLEER. V was trimmed by 4 bases and J by 6 bases, leaving 18 bases between them. The CDR3 is made up of 15 amino acids.